Shown below are 19 T cell receptor beta chains from a single sample sequenced in a study of response to subunit inactivated influenza vaccine. TCRdb called the RT-PCR reads again in MiXCR, with one record for every CDR3 protein. Seen here are about 780,000 distinct CDR3 sequences, roughly 20% observed once, and the top ten hold under 13%. The input for sequencing was PBMCs from blood, taken 4 to 6 days after vaccination. The receptors stem from a man aged 50 to 59 who received an inactivated influenza vaccine.

The rearrangement uses TRBV12-3 or TRBV12-4 and TRBJ2-1; 10 bases match TRBD2. J lost 8 bases, V lost 5 bases, and 12 bases had no gene match. The length of the CDR3 is 16 residues. CDR3 loop: CASSPSLAGSRDEQFF. DNA of the CDR3: TGTGCCAGCAGTCCTTCACTAGCGGGGTCAAGGGATGAGCAGTTCTTC.

In this sample, this clonotype turned up a few times. The chain combines TRBV15 with TRBJ2-5; TRBD2 matches at 9 bases. From germline, CDR1 is LNHNV and CDR2 YYDKDF (reference sequence). Losses at the gene ends were 0 bases for V and 4 bases for J; bases not matched to a gene: 6. This CDR3 is 16 amino acids long. The CDR3 nucleotides read TGTGCCACCAGCAGAGAAAGGCTAGCGGGAAGAGAGACCCAGTACTTC. Translated, it gives CATSRERLAGRETQYF.

The genes are TRBV5-6 and TRBJ2-2; 10 bases are a match to TRBD2. This CDR3 region has 16 residues. Germline values: CDR1 SGHDT, CDR2 YYEEEE. With 4 bases clipped from V and 5 bases from J, the junction kept 8 bases outside the gene matches. CDR3 region: CASSKAGGQGTGELFF. The DNA of the CDR3 is TGTGCCAGCAGCAAAGCGGGAGGGCAAGGTACCGGGGAGCTGTTTTTT.

The chain couples TRBV7-3 to TRBJ1-6; D is ambiguous. V was pared by 4 bases and J by 9 bases, with 10 bases between. Germline V gene data show CDR1 as SGHTA and CDR2 as FQGTGA. This CDR3 has 13 amino acids. The CDR3 loop is CASSSMKGSPLHF. The CDR3 region has the DNA TGTGCCAGCAGCTCCATGAAGGGTTCACCCCTCCACTTT.

The chain's CDR3 is CASSQGGGTATNEKLFF. Here the CDR3 DNA reads TGTGCCAGCAGCCAGGGCGGGGGGACTGCAACTAATGAAAAACTGTTTTTT. The chain combines TRBV4-2 with TRBJ1-4, with a possible D match to TRBD1 (5 bases). The germline V gene has CDR1 LGHNA and CDR2 YNFKEQ. The V end lost 3 bases, the J end lost 0 bases, and 14 bases lay between the germline ends. This CDR3 region has 17 residues.

This clonotype was detected a few times. The gene calls are TRBV5-1 and TRBJ2-7; TRBD2 might be the D (6 bases). The V end lost 5 bases, the J end lost 3 bases, and 15 bases lay between the germline ends. Germline V lookup: CDR1 SGHRS, CDR2 YFSETQ. The CDR3 extends over 14 amino acids. The CDR3 region has the DNA TGCGCCAGCAGGCCCGCGGGACCGGGCTACGAGCAGTACTTC. Its protein is CASRPAGPGYEQYF. The variable domain in full, with the rest retrieved from reference TRBV5-1 and TRBJ2-7, is KAGVTQTPRYLIKTRGQQVTLSCSPISGHRSVSWYQQTPGQGLQFLFEYFSETQRNKGNFPGRFSGRQFSNSRSEMNVSTLELGDSALYLCASRPAGPGYEQYFGPGTRLTVT.

The chain joins TRBV24-1 to TRBJ2-2; D is ambiguous. V was trimmed by 6 bases and J by 6 bases, leaving 10 bases between them. This CDR3 comprises 13 residues. CDR1 KGHDR and CDR2 SFDVKD come from the germline V gene. CDR3: CATSTGFAGELFF. CDR3 nucleotides: TGTGCCACCAGTACGGGTTTCGCCGGGGAGCTGTTTTTT.

The V gene is TRBV18, the J gene TRBJ1-1, with TRBD1 matching 7 bases. There are 16 residues in the CDR3. Unmatched junction bases numbered 9, after V lost 2 bases and J lost 3 bases. The V gene's germline CDR1 is KGHSH and CDR2 LQKENI. Written as DNA, the CDR3 is TGTGCCAGCTCACCAGTGAGGGGGCATGAGGACACTGAAGCTTTCTTT. Translating it yields CASSPVRGHEDTEAFF.

The rearrangement links TRBV28 to TRBJ2-1; D tentatively fits TRBD1 or TRBD2 (6 bases each). With 6 bases removed from V and 3 bases from J, the gap between germline ends came to 15 bases. This CDR3 contains 15 residues. CDR1 and CDR2 from the germline V gene are MDHEN and SYDVKM. The CDR3 bases are TGTGCCAGCAGCAGAGGGGGGCTCGGCTACAATGAGCAGTTCTTC. Encoded protein: CASSRGGLGYNEQFF.

Written as DNA, the CDR3 is TGTGCCAGCAGCCATGCCGGGACTAGCGGTTACAATGAGCAGTTCTTC. Translating it yields CASSHAGTSGYNEQFF. This chain joins TRBV3-1 and TRBJ2-1; 11 bases match TRBD2. The CDR3 runs 16 residues. CDR1 is LGHDT, CDR2 YNNKEL, per germline (reference sequence). With V trimmed by 3 bases and J by 4 bases, 5 bases remained unmatched.

The gene calls are TRBV4-2 and TRBJ2-5; unclear D gene. The germline V gene encodes CDR1 LGHNA and CDR2 YNFKEQ. This CDR3 comprises 14 residues. The ends were cut back, 1 base at V and 2 bases at J, with 8 bases in the middle. The CDR3 nucleotides are TGTGCCAGCAGCCAAGGATACCAGCAAGAGACCCAGTACTTC. Protein: CASSQGYQQETQYF.

The table lists this clonotype with a few counts. The chain recombines TRBV7-8 with TRBJ2-7; D is possibly TRBD2 (6 bases). Trimming removed 2 bases at V and 2 bases at J, with 16 bases between. The CDR3 runs 16 residues. Germline CDR1 and CDR2: SGHVS and FQNEAQ. The CDR3 is CASSLHITSRPYEQYF. The DNA of the CDR3 is TGTGCCAGCAGCTTACATATAACTAGCCGCCCCTACGAGCAGTACTTC.

This clonotype has a handful of counts. This chain connects TRBV29-1 to TRBJ2-5, with D possibly TRBD2 on 6 matching bases. With 3 bases removed from V and 5 bases from J, the gap between germline ends came to 19 bases. The CDR3 covers 15 residues. CDR1 and CDR2 from the germline V gene are SQVTM and ANQGSEA. CDR3 coding DNA: TGCAGCGTTGATCCCGGGACCGGAGGGAGGGAGACCCAGTACTTC. It codes for CSVDPGTGGRETQYF.

The chain links TRBV7-8 to TRBJ2-3; 8 nucleotides align to TRBD2. Germline V gene sequence: CDR1 SGHVS, CDR2 FQNEAQ. CDR3 length: 16 residues. V was pared by 2 bases and J by 1 base, with 5 bases of the junction left unmatched. In DNA, the CDR3 is TGTGCCAGCAGCTTAAGTCCAGCGGGGGGCACAGATACGCAGTATTTT. Translating it yields CASSLSPAGGTDTQYF. Based on the CDR3 plus reference TRBV7-8 and TRBJ2-3, the full variable domain is GAGVSQSPRYKVAKRGQDVALRCDPISGHVSLFWYQQALGQGPEFLTYFQNEAQLDKSGLPSDRFFAERPEGSVSTLKIQRTQQEDSAVYLCASSLSPAGGTDTQYFGPGTRLTVL.

The J gene is TRBJ2-1, the V gene TRBV11-2, with D perhaps assigned TRBD1 or TRBD2 (5 bases each). The V gene lost 2 bases and the J gene lost 7 bases, with 27 bases spanning the gap. Looked up from germline, CDR1 is SGHAT and CDR2 is FQNNGV. There are 19 residues in the CDR3. CDR3: CASSLTAGTRPLMDNEQFF. The CDR3 region has the DNA TGTGCCAGCAGCTTAACCGCCGGGACCCGCCCTCTTATGGATAATGAGCAGTTCTTC.

This clonotype was counted between two and nine times. The CDR3 protein is CASSPRGVSETQYF. The DNA of the CDR3 is TGTGCCAGCAGTCCCCGTGGCGTCTCGGAGACCCAGTACTTC. The chain has TRBV27 and TRBJ2-5; D uncertain. The CDR3 sequence is 14 residues long. V was shortened by 5 bases and J by 5 bases, with 15 bases between the two germline ends. Germline CDR1 MNHEY, CDR2 SMNVEV (reference sequence).

The genes are TRBV5-1 and TRBJ2-2; D ambiguous. Trimming shortened V by 0 bases and J by 0 bases, and 12 bases separated the two germline ends. This CDR3 contains 17 residues. Per germline, CDR1 SGHRS and CDR2 YFSETQ. The CDR3 region has the DNA TGCGCCAGCAGCTTGGCCGCCAGGACCTCGAACACCGGGGAGCTGTTTTTT. Its protein product is CASSLAARTSNTGELFF. The full variable domain, rest sourced from reference TRBV5-1 and TRBJ2-2, is KAGVTQTPRYLIKTRGQQVTLSCSPISGHRSVSWYQQTPGQGLQFLFEYFSETQRNKGNFPGRFSGRQFSNSRSEMNVSTLELGDSALYLCASSLAARTSNTGELFFGEGSRLTVL.

V and J are TRBV20-1 and TRBJ1-2; D not resolved. The CDR3 runs to 13 residues. The V gene lost 0 bases and the J gene lost 3 bases, with 8 bases spanning the gap. Germline-derived CDR1 and CDR2 are DFQATT and SNEGSKA (reference sequence). The CDR3 sequence: CSARDGGYYGYTF. In nucleotides, the CDR3 is TGCAGTGCTAGAGATGGCGGGTACTATGGCTACACCTTC.

This clonotype was counted between two and nine times. The chain recombines TRBV5-1 with TRBJ2-5; D possibly uses TRBD1 or TRBD2 (6 bases each). The CDR3 is 14 amino acids. V dropped 4 bases and J dropped 5 bases, with 15 bases sitting between them. The V gene's germline CDR1 is SGHRS and CDR2 YFSETQ. The CDR3 is CASSASQGGETQYF. In nucleotides, the CDR3 is TGCGCCAGCAGCGCCTCACAGGGAGGCGAGACCCAGTACTTC.